This T cell receptor (beta chain) was captured in a study of T cells after yellow fever vaccination (dated by TCRdb to about 2019). As for the study more broadly: Libraries from fractions with low cell numbers were prepared with the SMART-Seq v4 Ultra Low Input RNA kit. Two healthy male donors made up the cohort, one aged 18 to 29 years and the other aged 30 to 40 years. Bulk TCR alpha and beta repertoires were sequenced longitudinally to track T-cell clones before and after primary and booster YFV17D yellow fever vaccination. Blood samples were taken at several timepoints before and after primary and secondary immunization, and bulk PBMC replicates and cell subsets were isolated. The research as a whole found: Computational filtering was needed because FACS-sorted repertoires could contain abundant contaminating clonotypes from the bulk population. The secondary T-cell response was weaker than the primary response but faster, peaking on day 5 instead of day 15. After the booster, most of the clones that had expanded following primary vaccination were detected again (roughly 96% of CD4 and around 90% of CD8), which suggests that memory was broadly maintained. A small fraction of clonotypes showed up in both the CD4 and CD8 compartments, probably as a result of convergent recombination. Because only a couple of donors were included in the study, the extent to which the findings can be generalized is limited.

TCR cDNA was made using 5'RACE template switching, a step that added a universal primer site and unique molecular identifiers. cDNA synthesis was primed from both the TCR alpha and TCR beta constant segments. Two PCR steps were used to amplify libraries, with sample barcodes and sequencing adapters being added in the second step. Sequencing of libraries was done on Illumina HiSeq 2500 (2x100 bp) or NovaSeq (2x150 bp). The study's own analysis went as follows. Reads were demultiplexed and collapsed into UMI consensus sequences with MIGEC, and V(D)J alignment was performed with MiXCR. Clonotypes responding to the vaccine were identified with edgeR on replicate PBMC samples, with the criteria of FDR below 0.01 and a log2 fold change above 5 up to day 15. CD4 or CD8 identity was assigned to each bulk clonotype according to whether the clonotype was present at higher abundance in the sequenced CD4 repertoire or the sequenced CD8 repertoire. TCRdb took the public reads, trimmed them with fastp at Q25, ran MiXCR for clone calling and kept in-frame beta chains. Each record represents a unique CDR3 protein, reported with the most common genes and DNA among its rows. The V and J calls here are based on TCRdb, not the publication. Recorded for this sample are 610,000 or so distinct CDR3 sequences; more than 9% of them occurred a single time. The top ten clones comprise 15% of the sample.

Per the publication, the treatment or condition label means: live attenuated yellow fever vaccine strain. Two biological replicates of bulk PBMCs were collected at each blood-draw timepoint. A standard Ficoll-Paque protocol was used to isolate PBMCs from peripheral blood. TriZol was used to extract RNA from bulk PBMCs, from CD4 and CD8 fractions, and from dextramer-positive and dextramer-negative fractions. This clonotype was detected a few times. Which antigen it targets is not known. Per-nucleotide qualities are absent, and no much larger clonotype sits a single base away. Sequences MDHEN (CDR1) and SYDVKM (CDR2) are obtained from the germline V gene. Cut back by 6 bases and 7 bases, the V and J ends lie 7 bases apart. From cysteine to phenylalanine, the CDR3 is 12 amino acids long. Only the CDR3 DNA is retained, 36 bases long and in frame from the first base.

The chain uses TRBV28 and TRBJ1-6; the D gene assignment is ambiguous. The receptor comes from a man younger than 45 who received the YFV17D yellow fever vaccine. The material sequenced was PBMCs, taken on the day of the yellow fever booster vaccination. The CDR3 has the sequence CASRGGNSPLHF. The DNA sequence is given as TGTGCCAGCAGGGGAGGGAATTCACCCCTCCACTTT.